This entry lists 11 T cell receptor beta chains sequenced from one sample in a study of beta chain features in type 1 diabetes. Of the isolated RNA, all was reverse transcribed, and so the sequenced material was expressed TCRB transcripts. Profiled with immunoSEQ multiplex PCR; TCRdb holds only in-frame clones, not every one. The sample yields approximately 250,000 clones, 11% to 15% seen once. The sequencing input was naive CD4+ T cells from blood. The receptors here all came from a woman in her forties in good health.

V gene TRBV27 combines with J gene TRBJ1-5; 10 bases map to TRBD1. Trimming took 5 bases from V and 6 from J; bases not matched to a gene: 10. From germline, CDR1 is MNHEY and CDR2 SMNVEV (reference sequence). CDR3 size: 16 residues. Written as DNA, the CDR3 is TGTGCCAGCAGTCCCTACCGGGGACAGGGGCCTCAGCCCCAGCATTTT. Its translation: CASSPYRGQGPQPQHF.

This clone has more than one count but fewer than ten. The chain couples TRBV11-2 to TRBJ2-1, with a weak D call TRBD1 (6 bases). Trimming took off 1 base at V and 5 bases at J, with 18 bases between the two ends. The CDR3 has 17 amino acids. CDR1 SGHAT and CDR2 FQNNGV come from the germline V gene. The DNA for the CDR3 is TGTGCCAGCAGCTTAGGCCTTAACCCCGGGACAAACAATGAGCAGTTCTTC. Translated: CASSLGLNPGTNNEQFF.

This clone has a handful of counts. The chain uses TRBV11-2 and TRBJ2-5, with D perhaps TRBD2 (6 bases). The CDR3 has 13 residues. CDR1 SGHAT and CDR2 FQNNGV come from the germline V gene. Trimming left V 3 bases short and J 4 bases short, with 9 bases between. The CDR3 loop is CASSFMGGETQYF. The CDR3 nucleotides read TGTGCCAGCAGCTTTATGGGGGGAGAGACCCAGTACTTC.

The sample holds a few counts of this clone. The chain recombines TRBV5-4 with TRBJ2-4; 8 bases match TRBD1. In germline, CDR1 is SGHNT, CDR2 YYREEE (reference sequence). V was clipped by 3 bases and J by 5 bases; unmatched bases: 1. The length of the CDR3 is 13 residues. The CDR3 sequence is CASSSGQENIQYF. The DNA of the CDR3 is TGTGCCAGCAGCTCGGGACAGGAAAACATTCAGTACTTC.

This chain uses TRBV9 with TRBJ1-1; D is possibly TRBD1 (5 bases). Deletions cut 4 bases from V and 2 bases from J, with 12 bases between. Germline values: CDR1 SGDLS, CDR2 YYNGEE. This CDR3 is 14 amino acids long. In DNA form, the CDR3 reads TGTGCCAGCAGCTTACAGGTTGGCAACACTGAAGCTTTCTTT. Protein sequence: CASSLQVGNTEAFF.

The rearrangement links TRBV18 to TRBJ2-1; 9 nucleotides line up with TRBD2. Per germline, CDR1 KGHSH and CDR2 LQKENI. The V and J ends lost 0 bases and 2 bases, in that order; junction bases with no gene match: 14. The CDR3 has 20 amino acids. CDR3 sequence (DNA): TGTGCCAGCTCACCACCAAAAGGCGGCGGGGGGGCCACCGCCTACAATGAGCAGTTCTTC. Encoded protein: CASSPPKGGGGATAYNEQFF.

This clone was recorded a few times. At one end, the junction sequence differs from germline, possibly due to a read error. The gene calls are TRBV7-7 and TRBJ2-1; 7 bases align to TRBD2. This CDR3 has 15 residues. CDR1 is SSHAT and CDR2 is FNYEAQ in the germline V gene (reference sequence). CDR3 nucleotide sequence: TGTGCTAGCAGCCTCAGTGTTAGCGGGTACAATGAGCAGTTCTTC. It yields the protein CASSLSVSGYNEQFF.

On this clone: This sample also contains other DNA sequences that code for the same CDR3. This chain connects TRBV19 to TRBJ1-1; TRBD1 agrees at 9 bases. The V gene's germline CDR1 is LNHDA and CDR2 SQIVND (reference sequence). The V gene end was trimmed by 8 bases and the J gene end by 1 base; junction bases not matched to a gene: 2. This CDR3 comprises 13 residues. The CDR3, as DNA: TGTGCCAGTTCGGACAGGGGGAACACTGAAGCTTTCTTT. It is translated as CASSDRGNTEAFF.

The sample holds a few counts of this clone. The chain employs TRBV14 and TRBJ2-2; TRBD1 aligns across 7 bases. Per germline, CDR1 SGHDN and CDR2 FVKESK. V shed 4 bases, J shed 1 base, and the junction held 6 bases outside the gene matches. The CDR3 has 16 residues. The CDR3 here is CASSRVTGWNTGELFF. The CDR3 DNA is TGTGCCAGCAGCCGGGTGACAGGGTGGAACACCGGGGAGCTGTTTTTT.

The rearrangement links TRBV18 to TRBJ1-5, with 9 nucleotides matching TRBD1. This CDR3 contains 19 residues. The germline V gene encodes CDR1 KGHSH and CDR2 LQKENI. Trimming removed 3 bases from V and 2 bases from J; junction bases left unmatched: 14. The CDR3 DNA sequence: TGTGCCAGCTCACCCGGGACAGGGCCACCCCACCATGGCAATCAGCCCCAGCATTTT. Protein: CASSPGTGPPHHGNQPQHF.

This CDR3 reads CASSPRLTGNTEAFF. The DNA for the CDR3 is TGTGCCAGCTCACCACGGCTGACGGGGAACACTGAAGCTTTCTTT. This chain joins TRBV18 and TRBJ1-1; D ambiguous. The germline V gene has CDR1 KGHSH and CDR2 LQKENI. V was cut by 1 base and J by 1 base, with 10 bases left in between. This CDR3 is 15 amino acids long.